In this sample, the clone carrying this TCR beta chain turned up a few times. The antigen is undetermined. The sample is drawn from a study of T and B cells in COVID-19 patients. About the research overall: At median age approximately 30 years, recovered patients were younger than active-infection patients at just over 65.

The CDR3 runs to 18 residues. V trimming: 4 bases; J trimming: 1 base; junction bases outside the gene matches: 10. Germline loops: CDR1 KGHSH, CDR2 LQKENI. TRB rearrangements were amplified by multiplex PCR with BIOMED2 TRB-A/B primers. TCRdb redid the calling of the multiplex PCR reads with MiXCR, one entry per CDR3 protein. This sample has approximately 13,000 distinct CDR3 sequences, with 25% to 30% found just once. Findings of the study overall: Sorted SARS-CoV-2-responsive or tetramer+ T cells and CD4+, regulatory and CD8+ subsets were not yet sequenced. Of 2,000 to 2,500 TCR clusters found only in the recovered cohort, a few dozen had low generation probability.

Each TRB amplification used 250-500 ng of genomic DNA from blood. The V call is TRBV18, the J call TRBJ2-7; 13 bases fit TRBD2. Sequenced material: blood. This TCR derives from a human donor who had recovered from COVID-19. CDR3 amino acids: CASSLTGLAGIGSYEQYF. For the CDR3, the DNA is TGTGCCAGCTCACTCACGGGACTAGCGGGAATTGGATCCTACGAGCAGTACTTC.